This TCR beta chain is from a study of PD-1 blockade in classical Hodgkin lymphoma. About the study: Patients got intravenous nivolumab 3 mg/kg every 2 weeks.

This CDR3 is 13 amino acids long. The V gene's germline CDR1 is SGHRS and CDR2 YFSETQ. V was trimmed by 4 bases and J by 2 bases, leaving 9 bases between them. Every one of the patients relapsed after autologous stem cell transplantation (brentuximab vedotin exposure was variable). Study results and caveats: It was among complete responders that baseline diversity resembled that of newly diagnosed patients. Differences between repertoires have undefined causes, possibly disease activity or prior therapy.

Sequencing used immunoSEQ multiplex PCR; TCRdb keeps in-frame clones, though not all of them. The sample has tens of thousands of clones, around three quarters seen once; the top ten hold roughly 22%. Worth noting for this clone: What it binds is not known.

V usage is TRBV5-1 and J usage is TRBJ1-2; tentative D call: TRBD1 (5 bases). Source: peripheral blood mononuclear cells (PBMCs), taken before the second cycle of nivolumab. The origin of this receptor is a human donor with classical Hodgkin lymphoma. CDR3 in DNA: TGCGCCAGCAGCCCCCGGGGGAACTATGGCTACACCTTC. Amino acid sequence: CASSPRGNYGYTF.